Each of the 3 T cell receptor beta chains below was sequenced from the same sample in a study of metastatic and nonmetastatic thyroid tumors. Through MiXCR, TCRdb re-clonotyped the PCR reads. The repertoire holds approximately 8,000 clones, 31% seen once, with around 21% in the top ten. Treatment of any kind had been given to no patient before thyroid surgery. The sequencing input was tumor tissue. These receptors all come from a female donor with papillary thyroid cancer or a benign thyroid nodule (not recorded which). Some clones in this sample may be carry-over from other donors' samples.

The rearrangement uses TRBV5-1 and TRBJ1-2; the D gene is possibly TRBD1 (5 bases). The CDR3 has 14 amino acids. The germline V gene encodes CDR1 SGHRS and CDR2 YFSETQ. Trimming removed 0 bases from V and 5 bases from J, with 11 bases in between. The DNA for the CDR3 is TGCGCCAGCAGCTTGGACCAGGGATGGTATGGCTACACCTTC. Translating gives CASSLDQGWYGYTF.

The V gene is TRBV5-1, the J gene TRBJ1-2, with TRBD1 matching over 7 bases. Germline V gene lookup returns CDR1 SGHRS and CDR2 YFSETQ. This CDR3 has 15 residues. Unmatched junction bases numbered 13, after V lost 4 bases and J lost 7 bases. The CDR3 sequence: CASSTTTTGVRGYTF. DNA of the CDR3: TGCGCCAGCAGCACGACGACCACAGGGGTACGTGGCTACACCTTC.

The V and J genes are TRBV27 and TRBJ1-1, with a possible D match to TRBD1 (6 bases). The CDR3 length is 12 residues. Germline-derived CDR1 and CDR2 are MNHEY and SMNVEV (reference sequence). V was pared by 6 bases and J by 5 bases, with 10 bases between. The CDR3 sequence is CASRGGRTEAFF. In DNA form, the CDR3 reads TGTGCCAGCAGGGGGGGGCGAACTGAAGCTTTCTTT.